These 20 T cell receptor beta chains were all obtained from the same sample, sequenced in a study of blood T cells in healthy people across ages. The second PCR ran about 6 to 12 cycles with a sample-barcoded 5' primer and J-beta primers. TCRdb recomputed calls from the 5' RACE reads with MiXCR, one row per CDR3 protein. This table has approximately 690,000 distinct CDR3 sequences, 45% to 65% appearing once. Input material: blood. These receptors were collected from a man aged 60 to 75 in good health.

Turning to this clonotype: One junction end disagrees with the germline gene, perhaps due to a read error. The rearrangement joins TRBV5-6 to TRBJ2-6; possible D gene TRBD2, 6 bases. Germline V lookup: CDR1 SGHDT, CDR2 YYEEEE. The CDR3 has 15 residues. This CDR3 reads CASSFGGFGASVLTF. The CDR3 nucleotides are TGTGCCAGCAGCTTCGGGGGATTTGGGGCCAGCGTCCTGACTTTC. Full variable domain (remainder filled in from reference TRBV5-6 and TRBJ2-6): DAGVTQSPTHLIKTRGQQVTLRCSPKSGHDTVSWYQQALGQGPQFIFQYYEEEERQRGNFPDRFSGHQFPNYSSELNVNALLLGDSALYLCASSFGGFGASVLTFGAGSRLTVL.

The chain carries TRBV20-1 and TRBJ2-7; D gene ambiguous. CDR1 is DFQATT and CDR2 is SNEGSKA in the germline V gene (reference sequence). This CDR3 has 15 amino acids. Deletions cut 0 bases from V and 0 bases from J, with 12 bases between. Written as DNA, the CDR3 is TGCAGTGCTAGAGAGCCTGGCAGAGCCTCCTACGAGCAGTACTTC. Protein: CSAREPGRASYEQYF.

This chain connects TRBV7-2 to TRBJ2-7; weak D call: TRBD2 (5 bases). From germline, CDR1 is SGHTA and CDR2 FQGNSA. The CDR3 contains 16 residues. Trimming took 0 bases from V and 1 from J, leaving 13 bases between them. CDR3 sequence (DNA): TGTGCCAGCAGCTTAGCCGGACTTGACTATTCCTACGAGCAGTACTTC. This gives the protein CASSLAGLDYSYEQYF.

The chain is built from TRBV2 and TRBJ2-7; 9 bases are shared with TRBD1. This CDR3 has 16 amino acids. The germline V gene encodes CDR1 SNHLY and CDR2 FYNNEI. V lost 4 bases and J lost 3; bases outside the gene matches: 10. In nucleotides, the CDR3 is TGTGCCAGCAGTGTCCAGACAGGGGGATTAAACTACGAGCAGTACTTC. This encodes CASSVQTGGLNYEQYF.

The V call is TRBV6-2 or TRBV6-3, the J call TRBJ2-3; 7 bases match TRBD1. J gave up 2 bases and V 6 bases, and 11 bases lay outside the gene matches. The CDR3 contains 16 residues. Looked up from germline, CDR1 is MNHEY and CDR2 is SVGEGT. This CDR3 is CASRSGTAQYTDTQYF. The DNA for the CDR3 is TGTGCCAGCAGATCAGGGACAGCCCAGTACACAGATACGCAGTATTTT.

The chain joins TRBV3-1 to TRBJ2-5; possibly TRBD1 or TRBD2 for D (5 bases each). CDR1 is LGHDT and CDR2 is YNNKEL in the germline V gene (reference sequence). CDR3 length: 17 residues. Trimming took off 0 bases at V and 4 bases at J, with 18 bases between the two ends. Here the CDR3 reads CASSQDRPERGAETQYF. In DNA, the CDR3 is TGTGCCAGCAGCCAAGATAGGCCCGAACGAGGGGCAGAGACCCAGTACTTC.

This sequence joins TRBV11-2 and TRBJ2-5; 7 nucleotides agree with TRBD1. CDR3 length: 19 residues. V lost 5 bases to trimming and J lost 0 bases; unmatched junction nucleotides: 18. Germline-derived CDR1 and CDR2 are SGHAT and FQNNGV. Written as DNA, the CDR3 is TGTGCCAGCAGCCGAGGGTTTAGACCCCTAGGACAGGACCAAGAGACCCAGTACTTC. Protein product: CASSRGFRPLGQDQETQYF.

This clonotype was found a few times. The chain is built from TRBV20-1 and TRBJ2-5, with TRBD1 as a possible D gene (5 bases). The J call may be faulty, since TRBJ2-7 better matches the DNA end. The germline CDR1 and CDR2 sequences are DFQATT and SNEGSKA (reference sequence). This CDR3 contains 11 residues. The CDR3: CSGVQGNEQYF. The DNA for the CDR3 is TGCAGTGGCGTGCAGGGCAACGAGCAGTACTTC.

The V gene is TRBV20-1, the J gene TRBJ2-7, with D possibly TRBD2 on 5 matching bases. With 5 bases removed from V and 4 bases from J, the gap between germline ends came to 15 bases. The germline CDR1 and CDR2 sequences are DFQATT and SNEGSKA (reference sequence). The CDR3 runs 13 residues. CDR3 loop: CSAATGNVYEQYF. CDR3 sequence (DNA): TGCAGTGCTGCGACGGGAAACGTTTACGAGCAGTACTTC.

The chain links TRBV2 to TRBJ2-2, with D possibly being TRBD2 (6 bases). Trimming pared 3 bases from V and 5 bases from J, leaving 7 bases between. The V gene's germline CDR1 is SNHLY and CDR2 FYNNEI. The CDR3 spans 13 residues. The CDR3 loop is CASSEEGTGELFF. The CDR3 coding sequence is TGTGCCAGCAGTGAGGAGGGTACCGGGGAGCTGTTTTTT.

V and J are TRBV28 and TRBJ1-6, with D unclear. V was pared by 7 bases and J by 10 bases, with 14 bases between. Germline CDR1 and CDR2: MDHEN and SYDVKM. The CDR3 contains 13 residues. The CDR3 coding sequence is TGTGCCAGCAAGCGGGCAGGCCGATCACCCCTCCACTTT. It translates to CASKRAGRSPLHF. The variable domain in full, with the rest retrieved from reference TRBV28 and TRBJ1-6, is DVKVTQSSRYLVKRTGEKVFLECVQDMDHENMFWYRQDPGLGLRLIYFSYDVKMKEKGDIPEGYSVSREKKERFSLILESASTNQTSMYLCASKRAGRSPLHFGNGTRLTVT.

The chain joins TRBV25-1 to TRBJ1-1, with 10 bases that match TRBD1. The CDR3 is 15 residues long. V shed 3 bases, J shed 5 bases, and the junction held 6 bases outside the gene matches. Germline assignment: CDR1 MGHDK and CDR2 SYGVNS. CDR3 in DNA: TGTGCCAGCAGTGAGGGACAGGGGTATCGGACTGAAGCTTTCTTT. Translated: CASSEGQGYRTEAFF.

V is TRBV7-2 and J is TRBJ2-5; D perhaps matches TRBD1 (6 bases). Trimming left V 5 bases short and J 5 bases short, with 15 bases between. This CDR3 has 14 amino acids. Germline V lookup: CDR1 SGHTA, CDR2 FQGNSA. CDR3 region: CASSLMLQGETQYF. For the CDR3, the DNA is TGTGCCAGCAGCCTTATGCTCCAGGGGGAGACCCAGTACTTC.

This rearrangement joins TRBV25-1 to TRBJ2-7, with D uncertain. Between the trimmed V and J ends, which lost 0 bases and 2 bases, there was a span of 11 bases. Germline V gives CDR1 MGHDK, CDR2 SYGVNS. There are 15 residues in the CDR3. This CDR3 reads CASSEYSGDTYEQYF. DNA for the CDR3: TGTGCCAGCAGTGAATATAGTGGAGACACCTACGAGCAGTACTTC.

In DNA, the CDR3 is TGCGCCAGCAGCTTGGCCGCTCCTAGCGGGTCTAATGAGCAGTTCTTC. Translation: CASSLAAPSGSNEQFF. This chain uses TRBV5-1 with TRBJ2-1; TRBD2 matches 8 bases. V shed 0 bases, J shed 7 bases, and the junction held 9 bases outside the gene matches. This CDR3 is 16 amino acids long. Germline V CDR1 and CDR2: SGHRS, YFSETQ.

The chain carries TRBV3-1 and TRBJ2-7; the match to TRBD2 covers 10 bases. Germline CDR1 is LGHDT and CDR2 is YNNKEL (reference sequence). The CDR3 is 14 amino acids. The ends lost 4 bases at V and 7 bases at J; junction bases unmatched: 7. The CDR3 bases are TGTGCCAGCAGCCGCCCACTAGCGGGGAATGAGCAGTACTTC. It specifies CASSRPLAGNEQYF.

Turning to this clonotype: Its ends do not fully match the called genes, so a read error is possible. The chain couples TRBV6-6 to TRBJ2-5, with 10 bases aligning to TRBD2. CDR3 length: 16 amino acids. Germline V gives CDR1 MNHNY, CDR2 SVGAGI (reference sequence). As DNA, the CDR3 is TGTGCCAGCAGTTACCCCAGCGGGGGGGATCAAGAGACCCAGTACTTT. Translation gives CASSYPSGGDQETQYF.

The rearrangement joins TRBV7-2 to TRBJ2-5, with 9 bases aligning to TRBD2. The CDR3 extends over 15 amino acids. V lost 2 bases, J lost 4 bases, and 5 bases stayed unmatched. Germline V CDR1 and CDR2: SGHTA, FQGNSA. The CDR3 DNA follows: TGTGCCAGCAGCTTACGACTAGCGGTGAGAGAGACCCAGTACTTC. As protein: CASSLRLAVRETQYF.

The sample holds a few counts of this clonotype. J is TRBJ1-2 and V is TRBV29-1; no clear D gene. V lost 7 bases and J lost 1, with 10 bases in between. This CDR3 region has 12 residues. The germline V gene has CDR1 SQVTM and CDR2 ANQGSEA. CDR3 amino acids: CSGVGDNYGYTF. The CDR3 bases are TGCAGCGGGGTGGGCGATAACTATGGCTACACCTTC.

This sequence joins TRBV3-1 and TRBJ2-5; D gene unclear. The germline V gene has CDR1 LGHDT and CDR2 YNNKEL (reference sequence). V was cut by 0 bases and J by 5 bases, with 10 bases left in between. The length of the CDR3 is 14 residues. Written as DNA, the CDR3 is TGTGCCAGCAGCCAAGAGCCAGAAGTGGAGACCCAGTACTTC. It specifies CASSQEPEVETQYF.